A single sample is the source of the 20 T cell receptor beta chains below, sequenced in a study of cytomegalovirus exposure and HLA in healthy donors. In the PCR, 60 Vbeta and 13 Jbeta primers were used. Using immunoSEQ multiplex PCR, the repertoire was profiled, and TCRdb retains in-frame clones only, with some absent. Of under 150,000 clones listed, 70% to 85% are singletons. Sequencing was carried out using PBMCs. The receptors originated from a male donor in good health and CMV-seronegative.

CDR3 in DNA: TGTGCCAGCAGCCATGTAGTAGCGGCATTCAATGAGCAGTTCTTC. This sequence encodes CASSHVVAAFNEQFF. The chain uses TRBV7-9 and TRBJ2-1; weak D call: TRBD2 (6 bases). This CDR3 contains 15 residues. The V and J ends lost 5 bases and 6 bases respectively, with 17 bases between them. Germline CDR1 and CDR2: SEHNR and FQNEAQ (reference sequence).

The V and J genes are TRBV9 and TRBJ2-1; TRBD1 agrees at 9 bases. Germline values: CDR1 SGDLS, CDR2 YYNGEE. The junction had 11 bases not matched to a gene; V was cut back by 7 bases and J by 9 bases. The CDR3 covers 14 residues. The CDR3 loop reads CASGPGTGLSEQFF. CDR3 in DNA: TGTGCCAGCGGTCCCGGGACAGGGTTGAGTGAGCAGTTCTTC. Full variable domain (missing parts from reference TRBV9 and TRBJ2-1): DSGVTQTPKHLITATGQRVTLRCSPRSGDLSVYWYQQSLDQGLQFLIQYYNGEERAKGNILERFSAQQFPDLHSELNLSSLELGDSALYFCASGPGTGLSEQFFGPGTRLTVL.

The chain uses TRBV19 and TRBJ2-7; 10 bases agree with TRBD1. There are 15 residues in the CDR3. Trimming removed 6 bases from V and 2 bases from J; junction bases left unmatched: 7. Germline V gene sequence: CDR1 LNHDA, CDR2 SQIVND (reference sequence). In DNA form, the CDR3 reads TGTGCCAGTAGCCTGACAGGGGGCGAGACCTACGAGCAGTACTTC. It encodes CASSLTGGETYEQYF.

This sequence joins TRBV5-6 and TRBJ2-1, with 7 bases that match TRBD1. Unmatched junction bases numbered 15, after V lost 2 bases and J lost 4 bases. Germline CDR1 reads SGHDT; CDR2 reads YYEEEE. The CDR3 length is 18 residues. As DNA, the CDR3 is TGTGCCAGCAGCTTCAGTTGGGCCCGGGACAGTAGATACAATGAGCAGTTCTTC. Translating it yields CASSFSWARDSRYNEQFF.

The CDR3 sequence: CASSSGTGPNTEAFF. CDR3 sequence (DNA): TGTGCCAGCAGCTCTGGGACAGGGCCGAACACTGAAGCTTTCTTT. V usage is TRBV5-4 and J usage is TRBJ1-1, with TRBD1 matching 9 bases. V gave up 3 bases and J gave up 1 base; unmatched junction bases: 4. The V gene's germline CDR1 is SGHNT and CDR2 YYREEE (reference sequence). The CDR3 has 15 residues.

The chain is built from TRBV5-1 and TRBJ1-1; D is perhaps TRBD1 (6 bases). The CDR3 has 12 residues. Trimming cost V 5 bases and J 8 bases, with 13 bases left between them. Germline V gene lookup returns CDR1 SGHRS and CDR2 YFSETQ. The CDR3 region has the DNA TGCGCCAGCAGAATTGTTGACAGGGAAGCTTTCTTT. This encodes CASRIVDREAFF.

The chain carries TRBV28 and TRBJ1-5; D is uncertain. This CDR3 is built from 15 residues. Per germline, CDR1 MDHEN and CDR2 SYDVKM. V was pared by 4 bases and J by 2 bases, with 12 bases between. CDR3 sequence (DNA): TGTGCCAGCAGTTCCCCCTCCCCCGGCAATCAGCCCCAGCATTTT. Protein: CASSSPSPGNQPQHF.

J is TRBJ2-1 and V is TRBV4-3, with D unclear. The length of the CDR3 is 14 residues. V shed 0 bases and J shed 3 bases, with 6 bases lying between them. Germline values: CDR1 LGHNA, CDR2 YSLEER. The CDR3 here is CASSQDVFYNEQFF. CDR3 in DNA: TGCGCCAGCAGCCAAGACGTCTTCTACAATGAGCAGTTCTTC.

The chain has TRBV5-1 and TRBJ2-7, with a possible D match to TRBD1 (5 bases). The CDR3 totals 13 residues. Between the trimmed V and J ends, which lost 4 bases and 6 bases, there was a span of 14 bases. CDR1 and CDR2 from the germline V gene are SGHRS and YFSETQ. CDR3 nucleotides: TGCGCCAGCAGCCCACCGACAGACGGCGAGCAGTACTTC. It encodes CASSPPTDGEQYF.

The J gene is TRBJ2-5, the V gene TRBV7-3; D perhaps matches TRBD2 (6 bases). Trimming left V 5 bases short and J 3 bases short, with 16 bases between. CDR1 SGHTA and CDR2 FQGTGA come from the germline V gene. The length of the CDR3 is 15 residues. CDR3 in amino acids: CASSPSPRGEETQYF. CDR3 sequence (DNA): TGTGCCAGCAGCCCATCTCCGCGGGGAGAAGAGACCCAGTACTTC.

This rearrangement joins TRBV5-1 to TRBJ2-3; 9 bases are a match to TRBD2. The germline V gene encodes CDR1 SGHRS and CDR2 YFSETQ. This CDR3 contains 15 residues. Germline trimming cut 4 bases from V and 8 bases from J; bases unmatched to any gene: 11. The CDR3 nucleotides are TGCGCCAGCAGCGTAGGGCGGGAGGGACCAGGTACGCAGTATTTT. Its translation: CASSVGREGPGTQYF.

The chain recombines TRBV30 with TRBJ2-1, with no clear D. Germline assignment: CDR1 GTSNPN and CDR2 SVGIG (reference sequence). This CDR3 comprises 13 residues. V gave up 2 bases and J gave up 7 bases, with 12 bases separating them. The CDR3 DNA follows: TGTGCCTGGAGTATTACTGACGGGAATGAGCAGTTCTTC. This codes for CAWSITDGNEQFF.

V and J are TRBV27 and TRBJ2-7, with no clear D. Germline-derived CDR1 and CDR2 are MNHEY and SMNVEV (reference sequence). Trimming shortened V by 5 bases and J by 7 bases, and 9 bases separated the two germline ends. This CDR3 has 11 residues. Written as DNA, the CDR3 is TGTGCCAGCAGTACGGGTGTAGAGCAGTACTTC. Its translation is CASSTGVEQYF.

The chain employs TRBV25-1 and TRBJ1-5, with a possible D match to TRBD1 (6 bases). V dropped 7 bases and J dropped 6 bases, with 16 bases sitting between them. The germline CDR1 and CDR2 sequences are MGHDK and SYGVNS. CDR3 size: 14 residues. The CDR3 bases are TGTGCCAGCACTAACTCAGGGGAGGGTCAGCCCCAGCATTTT. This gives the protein CASTNSGEGQPQHF.

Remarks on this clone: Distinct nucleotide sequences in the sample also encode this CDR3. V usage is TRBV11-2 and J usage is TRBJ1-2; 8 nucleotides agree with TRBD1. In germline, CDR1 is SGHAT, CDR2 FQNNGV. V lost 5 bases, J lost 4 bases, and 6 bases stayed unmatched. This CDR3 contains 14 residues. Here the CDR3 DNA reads TGTGCCAGCAGCCCCAGGGGGCTGTCCTATGGCTACACCTTC. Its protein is CASSPRGLSYGYTF.

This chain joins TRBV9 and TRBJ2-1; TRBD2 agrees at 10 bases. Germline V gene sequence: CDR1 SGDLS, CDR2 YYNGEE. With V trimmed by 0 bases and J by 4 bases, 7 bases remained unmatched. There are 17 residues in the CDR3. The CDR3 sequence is CASSVGTSGTIYNEQFF. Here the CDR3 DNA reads TGTGCCAGCAGCGTAGGTACTAGCGGGACAATATACAATGAGCAGTTCTTC.

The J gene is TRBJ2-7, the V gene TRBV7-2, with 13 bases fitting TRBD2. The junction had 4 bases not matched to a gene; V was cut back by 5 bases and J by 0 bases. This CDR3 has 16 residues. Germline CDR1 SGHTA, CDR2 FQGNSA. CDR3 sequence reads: CASSAGLAGSSYEQYF. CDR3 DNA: TGTGCCAGCAGCGCGGGACTAGCGGGGAGCTCCTACGAGCAGTACTTC.

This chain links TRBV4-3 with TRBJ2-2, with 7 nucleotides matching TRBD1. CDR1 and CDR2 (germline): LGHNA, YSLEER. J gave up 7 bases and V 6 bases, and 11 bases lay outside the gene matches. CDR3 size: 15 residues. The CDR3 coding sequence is TGCGCCAGCAGAGGACAGGAGTGGGTGGACGGGGAGCTGTTTTTT. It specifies CASRGQEWVDGELFF.

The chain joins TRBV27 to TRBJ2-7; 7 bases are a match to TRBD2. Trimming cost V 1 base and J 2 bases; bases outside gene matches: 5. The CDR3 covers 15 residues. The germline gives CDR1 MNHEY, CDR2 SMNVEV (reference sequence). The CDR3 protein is CASSLFAGVPYEQYF. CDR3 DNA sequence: TGTGCCAGCAGTTTATTCGCGGGAGTTCCCTACGAGCAGTACTTC.

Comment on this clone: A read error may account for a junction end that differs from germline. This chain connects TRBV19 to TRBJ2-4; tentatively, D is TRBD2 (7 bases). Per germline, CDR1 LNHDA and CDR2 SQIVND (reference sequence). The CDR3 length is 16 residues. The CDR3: CASSPNGRGAYNIQHF. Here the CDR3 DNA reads TGTGCCAGTAGTCCAAATGGCCGGGGGGCCTATAACATTCAGCACTTC.